The sequence of this T cell receptor beta chain was determined in a study of monozygotic twins with inflammatory bowel disease. Study-wide points: Distinct T cell subtypes could not be told apart. Variability in patient repertoires may have come partly from differing immunosuppressive treatments.

With respect to this clonotype: Its antigen is not known.

TCRdb re-called the 5' RACE reads and catalogs CDR3 proteins one per entry, DNA excluded. Here the sample table reports just over 300,000 distinct CDR3 sequences. CDR3 size: 14 residues. Looked up from germline, CDR1 is SGHTA and CDR2 is FQGNSA. Blood samples measuring around 2.5 ml were taken per donor. RNA in its total form was extracted from whole blood, and T cells were not sorted. The chain has TRBV7-2 and TRBJ1-2. Sequenced sample: blood. This clonotype originated in a human donor with ulcerative colitis or Crohn's disease, or a healthy co-twin of an affected twin (not recorded which). The CDR3 loop reads CASSLLARNYGYTF.